The present entry profiles one TCR beta chain with its context. This entry belongs to a study of technical replicates of blood from several donors. This table comes from immunoSEQ multiplex PCR, and its TCRdb copy is limited to in-frame clones, with some not included. The sample contains 60,000 to 90,000 clones, approximately 93% of which appear only once. This CDR3 comprises 14 residues. Germline CDR1 and CDR2: SGHDT and YYEEEE. Trimming pared 3 bases from V and 5 bases from J, leaving 14 bases between. This receptor was obtained from a human donor in good health. The V and J genes are TRBV5-6 and TRBJ1-1; D is possibly TRBD1 (6 bases). Sample: T cells isolated from PBMCs. The CDR3 region has the DNA TGTGCCAGCAGCTCGGCATGGGGGCGGACTGAAGCTTTCTTT. Amino acid sequence: CASSSAWGRTEAFF.